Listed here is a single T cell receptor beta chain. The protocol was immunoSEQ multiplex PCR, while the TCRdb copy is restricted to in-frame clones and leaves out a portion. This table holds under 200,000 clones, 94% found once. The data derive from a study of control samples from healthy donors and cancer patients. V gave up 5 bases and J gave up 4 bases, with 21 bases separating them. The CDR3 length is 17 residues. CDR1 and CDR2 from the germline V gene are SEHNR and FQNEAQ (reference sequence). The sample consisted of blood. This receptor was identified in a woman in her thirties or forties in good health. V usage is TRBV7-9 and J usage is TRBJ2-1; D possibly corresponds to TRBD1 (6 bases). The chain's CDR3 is CASSPRGSGTNYNEQFF. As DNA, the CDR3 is TGTGCCAGCAGCCCTAGGGGGTCGGGGACAAATTACAATGAGCAGTTCTTC.